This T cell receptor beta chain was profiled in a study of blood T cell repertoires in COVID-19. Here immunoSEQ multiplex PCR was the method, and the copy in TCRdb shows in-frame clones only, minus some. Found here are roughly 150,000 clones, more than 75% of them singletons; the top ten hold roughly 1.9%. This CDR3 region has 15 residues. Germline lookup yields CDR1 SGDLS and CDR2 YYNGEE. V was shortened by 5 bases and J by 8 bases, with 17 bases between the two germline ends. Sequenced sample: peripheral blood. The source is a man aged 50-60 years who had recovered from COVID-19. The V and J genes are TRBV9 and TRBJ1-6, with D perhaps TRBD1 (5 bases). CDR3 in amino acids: CASSIDSGGYSPLHF. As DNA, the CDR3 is TGTGCCAGCAGTATTGATAGTGGGGGGTATTCACCCCTCCACTTT.